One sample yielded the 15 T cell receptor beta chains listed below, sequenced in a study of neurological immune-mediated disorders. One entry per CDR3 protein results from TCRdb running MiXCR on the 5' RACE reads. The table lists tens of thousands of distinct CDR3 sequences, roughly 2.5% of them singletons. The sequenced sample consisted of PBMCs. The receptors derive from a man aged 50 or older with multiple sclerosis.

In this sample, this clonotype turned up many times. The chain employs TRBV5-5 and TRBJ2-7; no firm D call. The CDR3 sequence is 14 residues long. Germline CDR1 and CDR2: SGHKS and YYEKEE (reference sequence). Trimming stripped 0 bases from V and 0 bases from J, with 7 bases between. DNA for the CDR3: TGTGCCAGCAGCTTGGTTGCTATCTCCTACGAGCAGTACTTC. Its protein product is CASSLVAISYEQYF.

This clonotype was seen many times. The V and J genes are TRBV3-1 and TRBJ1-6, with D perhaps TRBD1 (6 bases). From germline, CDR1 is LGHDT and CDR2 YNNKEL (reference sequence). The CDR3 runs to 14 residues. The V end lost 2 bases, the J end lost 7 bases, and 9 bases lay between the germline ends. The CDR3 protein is CASSQRGRNSPLHF. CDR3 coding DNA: TGTGCCAGCAGCCAACGGGGGCGGAATTCACCCCTCCACTTT.

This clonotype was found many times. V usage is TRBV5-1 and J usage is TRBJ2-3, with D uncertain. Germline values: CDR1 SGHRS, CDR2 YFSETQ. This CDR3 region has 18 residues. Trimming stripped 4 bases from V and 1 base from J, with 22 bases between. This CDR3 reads CASSERPGTVTGTDTQYF. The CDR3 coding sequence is TGCGCCAGCAGCGAGCGTCCCGGAACAGTAACAGGCACAGATACGCAGTATTTT.

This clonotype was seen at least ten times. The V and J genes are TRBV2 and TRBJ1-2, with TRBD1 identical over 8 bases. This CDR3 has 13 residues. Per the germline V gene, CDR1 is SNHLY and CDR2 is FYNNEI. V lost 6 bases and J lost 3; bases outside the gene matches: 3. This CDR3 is CASSAGGHYGYTF. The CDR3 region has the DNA TGTGCCAGCAGCGCAGGGGGCCACTATGGCTACACCTTC.

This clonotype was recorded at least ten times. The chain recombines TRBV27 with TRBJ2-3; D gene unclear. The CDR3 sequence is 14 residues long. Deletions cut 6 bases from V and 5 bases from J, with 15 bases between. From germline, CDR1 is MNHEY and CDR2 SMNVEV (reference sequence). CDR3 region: CASSSYHAEDTQYF. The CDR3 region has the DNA TGTGCCAGCAGCTCCTACCATGCGGAAGATACGCAGTATTTT.

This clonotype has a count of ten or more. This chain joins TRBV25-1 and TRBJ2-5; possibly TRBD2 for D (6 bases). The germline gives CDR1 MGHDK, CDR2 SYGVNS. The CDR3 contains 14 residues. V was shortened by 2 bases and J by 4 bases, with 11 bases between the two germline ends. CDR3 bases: TGTGCCAGCAGTGAACCCTTGGGAGGAGAGACCCAGTACTTC. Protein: CASSEPLGGETQYF.

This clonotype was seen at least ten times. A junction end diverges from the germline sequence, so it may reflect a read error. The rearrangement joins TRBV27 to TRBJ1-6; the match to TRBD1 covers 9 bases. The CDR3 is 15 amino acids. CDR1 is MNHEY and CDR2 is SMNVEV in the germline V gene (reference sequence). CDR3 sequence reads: CASSTMGQGKGPLNF. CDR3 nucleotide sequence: TGTGCCAGCAGTACCATGGGACAGGGAAAGGGACCCCTCAACTTT.

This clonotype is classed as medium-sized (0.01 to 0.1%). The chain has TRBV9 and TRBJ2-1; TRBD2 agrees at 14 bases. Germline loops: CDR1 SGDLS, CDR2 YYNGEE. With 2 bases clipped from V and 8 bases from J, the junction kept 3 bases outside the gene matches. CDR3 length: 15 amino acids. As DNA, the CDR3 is TGTGCCAGCAGCGTGACGGGACTAGCGGGGGATGAGCAGTTCTTC. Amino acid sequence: CASSVTGLAGDEQFF.

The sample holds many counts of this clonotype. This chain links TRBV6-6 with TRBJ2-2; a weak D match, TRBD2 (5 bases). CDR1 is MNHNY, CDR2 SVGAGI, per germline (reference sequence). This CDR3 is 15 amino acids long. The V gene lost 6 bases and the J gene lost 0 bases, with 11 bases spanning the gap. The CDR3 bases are TGTGCCAGCAGACTAGACAACGCGAACACCGGGGAGCTGTTTTTT. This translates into CASRLDNANTGELFF.

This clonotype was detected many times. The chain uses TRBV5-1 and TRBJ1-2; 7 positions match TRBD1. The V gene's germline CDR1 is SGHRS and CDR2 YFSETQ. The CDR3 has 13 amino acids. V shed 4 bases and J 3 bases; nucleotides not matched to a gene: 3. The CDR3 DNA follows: TGCGCCAGCAGCAGGGACAGCGACTATGGCTACACCTTC. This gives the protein CASSRDSDYGYTF.

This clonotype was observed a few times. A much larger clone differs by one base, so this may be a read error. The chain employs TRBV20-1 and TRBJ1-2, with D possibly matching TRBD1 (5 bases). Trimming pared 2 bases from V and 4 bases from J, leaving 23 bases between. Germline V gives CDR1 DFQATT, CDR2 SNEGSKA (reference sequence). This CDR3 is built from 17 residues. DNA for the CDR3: TGCAGTGCTAGAACCAATAGACAGCAAAACCCCGCCTATGGCTACACCTTC. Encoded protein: CSARTNRQQNPAYGYTF.

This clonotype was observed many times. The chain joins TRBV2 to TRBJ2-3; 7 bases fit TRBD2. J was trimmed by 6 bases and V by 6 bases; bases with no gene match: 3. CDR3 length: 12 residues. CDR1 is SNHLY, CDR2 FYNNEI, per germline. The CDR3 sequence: CASRSGGDTQYF. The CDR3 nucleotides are TGTGCCAGCAGATCCGGGGGGGATACGCAGTATTTT.

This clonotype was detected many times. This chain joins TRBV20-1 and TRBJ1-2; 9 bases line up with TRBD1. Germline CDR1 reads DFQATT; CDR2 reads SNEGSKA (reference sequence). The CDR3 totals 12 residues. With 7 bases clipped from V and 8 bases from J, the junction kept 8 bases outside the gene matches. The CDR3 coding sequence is TGCAGTGTCACAGGGGGCGCAGGGGGCTACACCTTC. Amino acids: CSVTGGAGGYTF.

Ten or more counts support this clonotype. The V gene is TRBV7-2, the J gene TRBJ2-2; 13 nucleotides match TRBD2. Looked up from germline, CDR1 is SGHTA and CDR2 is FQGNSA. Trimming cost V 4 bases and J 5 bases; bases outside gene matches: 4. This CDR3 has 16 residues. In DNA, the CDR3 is TGTGCCAGCAGCTCGGGACTAGCGGGGCAGACCGGGGAGCTGTTTTTT. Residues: CASSSGLAGQTGELFF.

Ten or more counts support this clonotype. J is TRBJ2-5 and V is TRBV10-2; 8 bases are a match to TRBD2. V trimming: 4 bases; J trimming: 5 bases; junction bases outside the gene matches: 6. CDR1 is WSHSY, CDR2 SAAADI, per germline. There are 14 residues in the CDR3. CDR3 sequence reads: CASSALLAAETQYF. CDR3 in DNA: TGCGCCAGCAGTGCTTTACTAGCGGCCGAGACCCAGTACTTC.